A single sample gave rise to the 17 T cell receptor beta chains below, sequenced in a study of cytomegalovirus exposure and HLA in healthy donors. Assay used: immunoSEQ multiplex PCR; TCRdb lists only in-frame clones, some missing. The sample has 150,000 to 200,000 clones, about 96% seen once. The sequenced material came from PBMCs. Receptors originate from a woman in her late teens or twenties in good health and CMV-seronegative.

This clone was counted between two and nine times. The gene calls are TRBV2 and TRBJ1-1; D remains unclear. In germline, CDR1 is SNHLY, CDR2 FYNNEI. The V end was cut by 6 bases, the J end by 0 bases, with 11 bases between. This CDR3 has 14 amino acids. The CDR3 loop is CASRGNKMNTEAFF. The CDR3 DNA reads TGTGCCAGCAGGGGCAATAAGATGAACACTGAAGCTTTCTTT.

The V call is TRBV6-6, the J call TRBJ2-5, with TRBD1 matching over 9 bases. The germline gives CDR1 MNHNY, CDR2 SVGAGI (reference sequence). There are 16 residues in the CDR3. V was pared by 8 bases and J by 5 bases, with 15 bases of the junction left unmatched. The CDR3 coding sequence is TGTGCCAGCTATATAACAGGGGGCGCTGAAAAGGAGACCCAGTACTTC. Translating gives CASYITGGAEKETQYF.

This chain links TRBV15 with TRBJ1-5; no reliable D call. V was pared by 0 bases and J by 5 bases, with 17 bases between. CDR1 and CDR2 (germline): LNHNV, YYDKDF (reference sequence). The CDR3 covers 17 residues. The CDR3 nucleotides are TGTGCCACCAGCAGAGATAGGCAGGATCCTTCCTATCAGCCCCAGCATTTT. Protein sequence: CATSRDRQDPSYQPQHF.

The chain recombines TRBV29-1 with TRBJ2-1, with 9 bases that match TRBD2. J lost 3 bases, V lost 8 bases, and 23 bases had no gene match. CDR1 is SQVTM and CDR2 is ANQGSEA in the germline V gene. This CDR3 has 19 amino acids. The CDR3 reads CSHRSGGGGAYFFYNEQFF. The CDR3 DNA sequence: TGCAGCCACCGCTCCGGGGGCGGGGGGGCCTATTTTTTCTACAATGAGCAGTTCTTC.

This clone was recorded a few times. The chain uses TRBV6-5 and TRBJ1-2, with TRBD1 matching 8 bases. The V segment lost 8 bases and the J segment 7 bases; nucleotides outside the gene matches: 6. The length of the CDR3 is 12 residues. The germline V gene encodes CDR1 MNHEY and CDR2 SVGAGI. The CDR3: CASQGAWGGYTF. For the CDR3, the DNA is TGTGCCAGCCAGGGGGCTTGGGGTGGCTACACCTTC.

CDR3 sequence reads: CASSVTENEQFF. The CDR3 DNA follows: TGTGCCAGCAGTGTTACGGAGAATGAGCAGTTCTTC. The rearrangement uses TRBV6-6 and TRBJ2-1; D unclear. Looked up from germline, CDR1 is MNHNY and CDR2 is SVGAGI (reference sequence). This CDR3 has 12 amino acids. V was shortened by 5 bases and J by 7 bases, with 9 bases between the two germline ends.

The chain couples TRBV6-5 to TRBJ1-6; 8 bases are shared with TRBD1. Trimming cost V 6 bases and J 3 bases; bases outside gene matches: 4. This CDR3 is 15 amino acids long. Germline loops: CDR1 MNHEY, CDR2 SVGAGI. The CDR3 DNA is TGTGCCAGCAGCAGGACAGGGATCTATAATTCACCCCTCCACTTT. Amino acids: CASSRTGIYNSPLHF.

The chain joins TRBV6-1 to TRBJ2-6; D gene unclear. The CDR3 sequence is 14 residues long. CDR1 MNHNS and CDR2 SASEGT come from the germline V gene. Between the trimmed V and J ends, which lost 8 bases and 1 base, there was a span of 9 bases. Here the CDR3 reads CASDSHSGANVLTF. CDR3 nucleotide sequence: TGTGCCAGCGATAGTCATTCTGGGGCCAACGTCCTGACTTTC.

This clone has a single count. The V gene is TRBV4-3, the J gene TRBJ2-3; maybe TRBD2 (6 bases). This CDR3 spans 16 amino acids. Germline CDR1 reads LGHNA; CDR2 reads YSLEER. Trimming took off 1 base at V and 7 bases at J, with 18 bases between the two ends. The CDR3 protein is CASSQGAGIGINTQYF. CDR3 DNA: TGCGCCAGCAGCCAAGGGGCGGGGATCGGGATTAATACGCAGTATTTT.

The J gene is TRBJ1-3, the V gene TRBV9; perhaps TRBD1 as D (5 bases). Germline CDR1 SGDLS, CDR2 YYNGEE. Trimming left V 0 bases short and J 2 bases short, with 9 bases between. The CDR3 covers 15 residues. The CDR3 here is CASSVVGRAGNTIYF. CDR3 in DNA: TGTGCCAGCAGCGTAGTCGGCAGGGCTGGAAACACCATATATTTT.

The CDR3 coding sequence is TGTGCCAGCAGTCCGCCGCCCAGGGGGGAACCCCAGCATTTT. Amino acid sequence: CASSPPPRGEPQHF. The chain couples TRBV6-6 to TRBJ1-5; 7 bases map to TRBD1. The CDR3 is 14 amino acids. With 5 bases clipped from V and 10 bases from J, the junction kept 11 bases outside the gene matches. Per germline, CDR1 MNHNY and CDR2 SVGAGI (reference sequence).

The chain's CDR3 is CASSLVGANNQPQHF. Here the CDR3 DNA reads TGTGCCAGCAGCTTGGTAGGGGCCAATAATCAGCCCCAGCATTTT. V and J are TRBV7-9 and TRBJ1-5, with a weak D call TRBD1 (5 bases). The V end was cut by 3 bases, the J end by 4 bases, with 13 bases between. From germline, CDR1 is SEHNR and CDR2 FQNEAQ (reference sequence). The CDR3 length is 15 residues.

V gene TRBV7-2 combines with J gene TRBJ2-3; TRBD1 matches 7 bases. The germline CDR1 and CDR2 sequences are SGHTA and FQGNSA. V dropped 5 bases and J dropped 2; count of bases not matched to a gene: 7. This CDR3 spans 15 amino acids. The CDR3 reads CASSQQGHFTDTQYF. CDR3 DNA: TGTGCCAGCAGCCAACAGGGGCACTTCACAGATACGCAGTATTTT.

CDR3 loop: CASSPTTGAYPYQPLHF. The CDR3 DNA reads TGCGCCAGCAGCCCCACGACAGGGGCTTACCCGTACCAGCCCCTCCACTTT. The chain uses TRBV5-1 and TRBJ1-6; 8 positions agree with TRBD1. The V and J ends lost 4 bases and 13 bases, in that order; junction bases with no gene match: 19. The CDR3 totals 17 residues. Per germline, CDR1 SGHRS and CDR2 YFSETQ.

The J gene is TRBJ2-2, the V gene TRBV7-9, with 7 bases lining up with TRBD1. There are 16 residues in the CDR3. J gave up 5 bases and V 4 bases, and 10 bases lay outside the gene matches. Germline V gene data show CDR1 as SEHNR and CDR2 as FQNEAQ (reference sequence). The CDR3 here is CASSSIRTGDTGELFF. The CDR3 coding sequence is TGTGCCAGCAGCTCCATCCGGACAGGAGATACCGGGGAGCTGTTTTTT.

The rearrangement links TRBV19 to TRBJ1-6, with 12 nucleotides matching TRBD1. The CDR3 spans 16 residues. The V gene end was trimmed by 3 bases and the J gene end by 6 bases; junction bases not matched to a gene: 3. Per germline, CDR1 LNHDA and CDR2 SQIVND (reference sequence). The CDR3 loop reads CASSIGDRGRNSPLHF. The CDR3 DNA sequence: TGTGCCAGTAGTATTGGGGACAGGGGGCGTAATTCACCCCTCCACTTT.

The chain carries TRBV2 and TRBJ2-5, with D perhaps TRBD2 (5 bases). CDR3 length: 13 amino acids. In germline, CDR1 is SNHLY, CDR2 FYNNEI. The V end lost 6 bases, the J end lost 4 bases, and 12 bases lay between the germline ends. The CDR3 coding sequence is TGTGCCAGCAGGCGGAGGACTGGAGAGACCCAGTACTTC. Translated, it gives CASRRRTGETQYF. The whole variable domain, remainder taken from reference TRBV2 and TRBJ2-5, is EPEVTQTPSHQVTQMGQEVILRCVPISNHLYFYWYRQILGQKVEFLVSFYNNEISEKSEIFDDQFSVERPDGSNFTLKIRSTKLEDSAMYFCASRRRTGETQYFGPGTRLLVL.